A selection of T cell receptor beta chains follows, all from one sample in a study of T cell responses to AZD1222 COVID-19 vaccine. Repertoires were generated with immunoSEQ multiplex PCR, while TCRdb's copy carries only in-frame clones and drops some. Seen here are just under 80,000 clones, around 90% observed once, and the top ten hold approximately 4.5%. This specimen was peripheral blood, taken 28 days after the second AZD1222 dose. The receptors shown here come from an adult who received the AZD1222 COVID-19 vaccine. Each CDR3 is given with its conserved first and last residue. Fields, in order: V gene, D gene, CDR3 length, J gene, clone size, CDR3 protein, CDR3 DNA. A D gene is named only where the DNA matches it firmly. Not all rows give a size; the values are once, few, many and, for expanded clones, a class.

V gene: TRBV5-4
D gene: .
CDR3 length: 15
J gene: TRBJ2-3
clone size: .
CDR3 protein: CASSLEPIRTDTQYF
CDR3 DNA: TGTGCCAGCAGCTTGGAACCAATACGCACAGATACGCAGTATTTT

V gene: TRBV5-1
D gene: TRBD1
CDR3 length: 15
J gene: TRBJ2-3
clone size: .
CDR3 protein: CASSAQGDGTDTQYF
CDR3 DNA: TGCGCCAGCAGCGCACAGGGGGACGGCACAGATACGCAGTATTTT

V gene: TRBV6-5
D gene: .
CDR3 length: 13
J gene: TRBJ2-2
clone size: .
CDR3 protein: CASSRSGTGELFF
CDR3 DNA: TGTGCCAGCAGTAGAAGCGGAACCGGGGAGCTGTTTTTT

V gene: TRBV4-2
D gene: TRBD1
CDR3 length: 16
J gene: TRBJ1-3
clone size: .
CDR3 protein: CASSQETDRVGNTIYF
CDR3 DNA: TGTGCCAGCAGCCAAGAGACCGACAGGGTGGGAAACACCATATATTTT

V gene: TRBV11-2
D gene: TRBD1
CDR3 length: 17
J gene: TRBJ2-4
clone size: .
CDR3 protein: CASSLVGTGVGKNIQYF
CDR3 DNA: TGTGCCAGCAGCTTAGTGGGGACAGGAGTCGGCAAAAACATTCAGTACTTC

V gene: TRBV6-2/TRBV6-3
D gene: TRBD2
CDR3 length: 15
J gene: TRBJ2-5
clone size: once
CDR3 protein: CASSPGTSSVETQYF
CDR3 DNA: TGTGCCAGCAGTCCCGGGACTAGTTCGGTAGAGACCCAGTACTTC

V gene: TRBV5-6
D gene: .
CDR3 length: 11
J gene: TRBJ2-5
clone size: .
CDR3 protein: CASSYQETQYF
CDR3 DNA: TGTGCCAGCAGCTACCAAGAGACCCAGTACTTC

V gene: TRBV12-3/TRBV12-4
D gene: .
CDR3 length: 11
J gene: TRBJ1-2
clone size: .
CDR3 protein: CASSSNYGYTF
CDR3 DNA: TGTGCCAGCAGTTCTAACTATGGCTACACCTTC

V gene: TRBV2
D gene: TRBD1
CDR3 length: 15
J gene: TRBJ2-6
clone size: few
CDR3 protein: CASSETGAGANVLTF
CDR3 DNA: TGTGCCAGCAGTGAAACAGGGGCGGGGGCCAACGTCCTGACTTTC

V gene: TRBV15
D gene: .
CDR3 length: 15
J gene: TRBJ2-2
clone size: .
CDR3 protein: CATSRGRRLTGELFF
CDR3 DNA: TGTGCCACCAGCAGGGGCAGAAGGTTGACCGGGGAGCTGTTTTTT

V gene: TRBV7-9
D gene: .
CDR3 length: 14
J gene: TRBJ1-6
clone size: once
CDR3 protein: CASSFIGDNSPLHF
CDR3 DNA: TGTGCCAGCAGCTTCATCGGGGACAATTCACCCCTCCACTTT

V gene: TRBV5-1
D gene: TRBD1
CDR3 length: 13
J gene: TRBJ1-1
clone size: .
CDR3 protein: CASGTGGYTEAFF
CDR3 DNA: TGCGCCAGCGGGACAGGGGGGTACACTGAAGCTTTCTTT

V gene: TRBV24-1
D gene: TRBD1
CDR3 length: 17
J gene: TRBJ2-3
clone size: .
CDR3 protein: CATSDPRDRGGTDTQYF
CDR3 DNA: TGTGCCACCAGTGATCCGCGGGACAGGGGAGGTACAGATACGCAGTATTTT

V gene: TRBV19
D gene: .
CDR3 length: 16
J gene: TRBJ1-1
clone size: .
CDR3 protein: CASSIPTRSANTEAFF
CDR3 DNA: TGTGCCAGTAGTATACCGACCAGGTCGGCGAACACTGAAGCTTTCTTT

V gene: TRBV7-2
D gene: .
CDR3 length: 14
J gene: TRBJ2-3
clone size: .
CDR3 protein: CASSLSLGTDTQYF
CDR3 DNA: TGTGCCAGCAGCTTATCGCTAGGCACAGATACGCAGTATTTT

V gene: TRBV5-1
D gene: .
CDR3 length: 13
J gene: TRBJ1-6
clone size: .
CDR3 protein: CASSWGADLALHF
CDR3 DNA: TGCGCCAGCAGCTGGGGGGCGGATCTGGCCCTCCACTTT

V gene: TRBV10-2
D gene: .
CDR3 length: 11
J gene: TRBJ2-7
clone size: once
CDR3 protein: CASSAAYEQYF
CDR3 DNA: TGCGCCAGCAGTGCGGCCTACGAGCAGTACTTC

V gene: TRBV5-1
D gene: .
CDR3 length: 15
J gene: TRBJ1-2
clone size: .
CDR3 protein: CASNPEQGAIYGYTF
CDR3 DNA: TGCGCCAGCAACCCCGAACAGGGAGCCATCTATGGCTACACCTTC

V gene: TRBV5-1
D gene: .
CDR3 length: 15
J gene: TRBJ2-3
clone size: .
CDR3 protein: CASSAAEPFTDTQYF
CDR3 DNA: TGCGCCAGCAGCGCGGCGGAGCCCTTCACAGATACGCAGTATTTT

V gene: TRBV30
D gene: .
CDR3 length: 15
J gene: TRBJ1-4
clone size: .
CDR3 protein: CAWSSPGGRGEKLFF
CDR3 DNA: TGTGCCTGGAGTTCTCCGGGGGGGAGAGGTGAAAAACTGTTTTTT

V gene: TRBV7-9
D gene: .
CDR3 length: 18
J gene: TRBJ1-2
clone size: .
CDR3 protein: CASSLERGWRSGRYGYTF
CDR3 DNA: TGTGCCAGCAGCTTAGAGAGGGGGTGGCGGTCAGGTCGGTATGGCTACACCTTC

V gene: TRBV14
D gene: .
CDR3 length: 19
J gene: TRBJ2-5
clone size: .
CDR3 protein: CASSQGSVSRIQYQETQYF
CDR3 DNA: TGTGCCAGCAGCCAAGGATCGGTAAGTCGGATACAGTACCAAGAGACCCAGTACTTC

V gene: TRBV2
D gene: TRBD2
CDR3 length: 15
J gene: TRBJ2-1
clone size: .
CDR3 protein: CASRTGLAGHNEQFF
CDR3 DNA: TGTGCCAGCAGGACCGGACTAGCGGGGCACAATGAGCAGTTCTTC

V gene: TRBV5-1
D gene: .
CDR3 length: 15
J gene: TRBJ1-2
clone size: few
CDR3 protein: CASSLDQANLGGYTF
CDR3 DNA: TGCGCCAGCAGCTTGGATCAGGCAAACTTAGGTGGCTACACCTTC

V gene: TRBV18
D gene: .
CDR3 length: 12
J gene: TRBJ1-3
clone size: .
CDR3 protein: CASADSGNTIYF
CDR3 DNA: TGTGCCAGCGCTGACTCTGGAAACACCATATATTTT

V gene: TRBV5-1
D gene: .
CDR3 length: 12
J gene: TRBJ2-1
clone size: .
CDR3 protein: CASSRPRGEQFF
CDR3 DNA: TGCGCCAGCAGTCGACCTAGGGGTGAGCAGTTCTTC

V gene: TRBV4-1
D gene: .
CDR3 length: 14
J gene: TRBJ2-5
clone size: .
CDR3 protein: CASRPGQREETQYF
CDR3 DNA: TGCGCCAGCAGACCCGGCCAGAGGGAAGAGACCCAGTACTTC

V gene: TRBV7-6
D gene: TRBD2
CDR3 length: 14
J gene: TRBJ2-7
clone size: .
CDR3 protein: CASSSLAGQREQYF
CDR3 DNA: TGTGCCAGCAGCTCGCTAGCGGGGCAGAGGGAGCAGTACTTC

V gene: TRBV3-1/TRBV3-2
D gene: .
CDR3 length: 15
J gene: TRBJ2-3
clone size: .
CDR3 protein: CASSQDHSSSDTQYF
CDR3 DNA: TGTGCCAGCAGCCAAGATCACAGTAGTTCGGATACGCAGTATTTT

V gene: TRBV28
D gene: .
CDR3 length: 15
J gene: TRBJ1-5
clone size: .
CDR3 protein: CASSLVRRGNQPQHF
CDR3 DNA: TGTGCCAGCAGTTTGGTTCGGAGGGGCAATCAGCCCCAGCATTTT

V gene: TRBV18
D gene: .
CDR3 length: 16
J gene: TRBJ1-3
clone size: .
CDR3 protein: CASSRTTGRNGNTIYF
CDR3 DNA: TGTGCCAGCTCACGCACCACAGGGAGGAATGGAAACACCATATATTTT